This T cell receptor (beta chain) was recovered during a study of somatic mutations in cytotoxic T cells in rheumatoid arthritis. Sequencing was performed with immunoSEQ multiplex PCR; in TCRdb, only in-frame clones are kept and a portion is missing. This table has almost 9,000 clones, about four fifths appearing once. Germline CDR1 reads SNHLY; CDR2 reads FYNNEI. The CDR3 is 12 residues long. Trimming shortened V by 3 bases and J by 3 bases, and 6 bases separated the two germline ends. This clone was seen a few times. The material sequenced was CD8+ T cells sorted from blood. This chain connects TRBV2 to TRBJ2-7; D is ambiguous. The TCR comes from an adult with rheumatoid arthritis. The CDR3 sequence is CASSDRGYEQYV. In DNA form, the CDR3 reads TGTGCCAGCAGTGACAGAGGCTACGAGCAGTACGTC.